This T cell receptor beta chain was sequenced for a study of T cell responses to AZD1222 COVID-19 vaccine. In the case of this clone: Its antigen is not known.

This table comes from immunoSEQ multiplex PCR, and its TCRdb copy is limited to in-frame clones, with some not included. The table records 70,000 to 85,000 clones, about 83% of them present only once. Study-wide results and limits: Nearly half of the spike-specific TCRs reportedly recognize variant regions that carry no mutations. The donor cohort was predominantly white British with a female majority, and clonal diversity may have been underestimated.

The receptor was isolated from an adult who received the AZD1222 COVID-19 vaccine. Material: peripheral blood, obtained 28 days after the second AZD1222 dose.

CDR3 DNA sequence: TGTGCCAGCAGCTTCCAGATCGAAGGCTACACCTTC. This sequence encodes CASSFQIEGYTF. V and J are TRBV7-2 and TRBJ1-2, with D uncertain. The CDR3 length is 12 residues. Germline values: CDR1 SGHTA, CDR2 FQGNSA. V lost 3 bases and J lost 8, with 10 bases in between.